The 15 T cell receptor beta chains below come from one sample, sequenced in a study of cytomegalovirus exposure and HLA in healthy donors. Some clones are missing from TCRdb's copy, which holds only in-frame ones; the method was immunoSEQ multiplex PCR. The sample yields 230,000 or so clones, about 90% seen once. Sequenced sample: PBMCs. These receptors all come from a woman aged 18-29 years in good health and CMV-seronegative.

This chain uses TRBV5-1 with TRBJ1-2, with 9 bases aligning to TRBD1. The CDR3 sequence is 14 residues long. Unmatched junction bases numbered 6, after V lost 3 bases and J lost 6 bases. The germline CDR1 and CDR2 sequences are SGHRS and YFSETQ. The CDR3 reads CASSSDRGPNGYTF. The CDR3 region has the DNA TGCGCCAGCAGCTCGGACAGGGGACCTAATGGCTACACCTTC.

The CDR3 sequence: CASSIDSGEGLNEQFF. In DNA form, the CDR3 reads TGTGCCAGTAGTATAGACAGCGGGGAAGGCTTGAATGAGCAGTTCTTC. The chain is built from TRBV19 and TRBJ2-1; 7 bases agree with TRBD2. This CDR3 comprises 16 residues. The ends lost 0 bases at V and 7 bases at J; junction bases unmatched: 9. Germline V gene lookup returns CDR1 LNHDA and CDR2 SQIVND (reference sequence).

The genes are TRBV19 and TRBJ1-4; D call uncertain. Germline V gene data show CDR1 as LNHDA and CDR2 as SQIVND (reference sequence). The CDR3 consists of 14 residues. V lost 4 bases to trimming and J lost 7 bases, with 13 bases between them. The CDR3 here is CASSSQALSEKLFF. The DNA of the CDR3 is TGTGCCAGTAGTAGCCAGGCCCTTAGTGAAAAACTGTTTTTT.

The chain couples TRBV27 to TRBJ1-2; possible D gene TRBD1, 6 bases. Deletions cut 3 bases from V and 8 bases from J, with 25 bases between. Germline CDR1 reads MNHEY; CDR2 reads SMNVEV (reference sequence). The CDR3 consists of 17 residues. CDR3 residues: CASSFIGTRGSGGGYTF. The CDR3 region has the DNA TGTGCCAGCAGTTTTATCGGGACAAGGGGGTCGGGGGGAGGCTACACCTTC.

The V and J genes are TRBV27 and TRBJ2-7; D perhaps matches TRBD1 (6 bases). In germline, CDR1 is MNHEY, CDR2 SMNVEV (reference sequence). V lost 6 bases to trimming and J lost 2 bases, with 14 bases between them. The length of the CDR3 is 14 residues. For the CDR3, the DNA is TGTGCCAGCAGACACTCGGACAGACCCTACGAGCAGTACTTC. Its protein is CASRHSDRPYEQYF.

V and J are TRBV5-4 and TRBJ2-7; 9 bases match TRBD2. V was pared by 0 bases and J by 2 bases, with 3 bases of the junction left unmatched. The germline CDR1 and CDR2 sequences are SGHNT and YYREEE (reference sequence). The CDR3 extends over 15 amino acids. CDR3 protein: CASSLETSGTYEQYF. The CDR3 DNA reads TGTGCCAGCAGCTTGGAGACTAGCGGTACCTACGAGCAGTACTTC.

The chain links TRBV10-3 to TRBJ2-1; unclear D gene. V dropped 2 bases and J dropped 5 bases, with 10 bases sitting between them. The germline CDR1 and CDR2 sequences are ENHRY and SYGVKD. This CDR3 has 14 amino acids. DNA of the CDR3: TGTGCCATCAGTGAGAATAGGCTAGACAATGAGCAGTTCTTC. Amino acids: CAISENRLDNEQFF.

The rearrangement joins TRBV5-4 to TRBJ1-4; 11 bases fit TRBD1. The V gene end was trimmed by 4 bases and the J gene end by 7 bases; junction bases not matched to a gene: 6. In germline, CDR1 is SGHNT, CDR2 YYREEE (reference sequence). This CDR3 comprises 15 residues. Written as DNA, the CDR3 is TGTGCCAGCAGCACGGACAGGGGGCGAGGTGAAAAACTGTTTTTT. This sequence encodes CASSTDRGRGEKLFF.

The chain carries TRBV27 and TRBJ2-7; 12 bases match TRBD2. The ends lost 5 bases at V and 4 bases at J; junction bases unmatched: 9. CDR1 is MNHEY and CDR2 is SMNVEV in the germline V gene (reference sequence). The CDR3 totals 16 residues. Here the CDR3 DNA reads TGTGCCAGCAGTGCCTCAGGGACTAGCGGGCTGTACGAGCAGTACTTC. This translates into CASSASGTSGLYEQYF.

CDR3 DNA: TGTGCCAGCAAGGACACTAGCGGGAGCTCCTACAATGAGCAGTTCTTC. Its translation: CASKDTSGSSYNEQFF. The chain joins TRBV2 to TRBJ2-1; 11 bases line up with TRBD2. The germline V gene encodes CDR1 SNHLY and CDR2 FYNNEI. This CDR3 has 16 residues. V dropped 7 bases and J dropped 0; count of bases not matched to a gene: 5. Drawing the rest from reference TRBV2 and TRBJ2-1, the complete variable domain is EPEVTQTPSHQVTQMGQEVILRCVPISNHLYFYWYRQILGQKVEFLVSFYNNEISEKSEIFDDQFSVERPDGSNFTLKIRSTKLEDSAMYFCASKDTSGSSYNEQFFGPGTRLTVL.

The rearrangement joins TRBV7-6 to TRBJ1-1; possibly TRBD1 for D (6 bases). The germline V gene has CDR1 SGHVS and CDR2 FNYEAQ. Trimming pared 4 bases from V and 5 bases from J, leaving 20 bases between. The CDR3 consists of 16 residues. The CDR3 nucleotides read TGTGCCAGCAGCTCTACAGGGATGGTAGTTGGGACTGAAGCTTTCTTT. Its translation is CASSSTGMVVGTEAFF.

The V and J genes are TRBV4-1 and TRBJ2-3; TRBD1 matches at 7 bases. The junction had 16 bases not matched to a gene; V was cut back by 2 bases and J by 2 bases. The length of the CDR3 is 19 residues. Germline loops: CDR1 MGHRA, CDR2 YSYEKL. CDR3 sequence reads: CASSQFSNVKGQLTDTQYF. The CDR3 DNA reads as TGCGCCAGCAGCCAATTCTCTAACGTGAAGGGACAGCTCACAGATACGCAGTATTTT.

The chain is built from TRBV7-8 and TRBJ2-7; 9 bases agree with TRBD1. The ends lost 5 bases at V and 4 bases at J; junction bases unmatched: 12. This CDR3 region has 16 residues. CDR1 SGHVS and CDR2 FQNEAQ come from the germline V gene. As DNA, the CDR3 is TGTGCCAGCAGCCCGAAACCGGGACAGGGACTGTACGAGCAGTACTTC. As protein: CASSPKPGQGLYEQYF. Looking up the rest from reference TRBV7-8 and TRBJ2-7 gives the full variable domain: GAGVSQSPRYKVAKRGQDVALRCDPISGHVSLFWYQQALGQGPEFLTYFQNEAQLDKSGLPSDRFFAERPEGSVSTLKIQRTQQEDSAVYLCASSPKPGQGLYEQYFGPGTRLTVT.

The chain couples TRBV2 to TRBJ2-5, with D possibly being TRBD1 (7 bases). The CDR3 consists of 13 residues. The germline V and J ends were trimmed by 8 bases and 3 bases, with 13 bases remaining between them. In germline, CDR1 is SNHLY, CDR2 FYNNEI. The DNA for the CDR3 is TGTGCCAGCGGTTCCAGGGGGGAAGAGACCCAGTACTTC. It specifies CASGSRGEETQYF.

The rearrangement links TRBV27 to TRBJ2-3, with 11 bases that match TRBD1. Unmatched junction bases numbered 15, after V lost 4 bases and J lost 6 bases. Looked up from germline, CDR1 is MNHEY and CDR2 is SMNVEV (reference sequence). The length of the CDR3 is 18 residues. The CDR3 nucleotides read TGTGCCAGCAGTTCCGGGGTTCCGGACAGGGGGCTCGGTGATACGCAGTATTTT. It specifies CASSSGVPDRGLGDTQYF.